The 4 T cell receptor beta chains reported below all come from one sample, sequenced in a study of T cells in Graves' hyperthyroidism and ophthalmopathy. Using RNA transcripts as the source, TCR beta CDR3 regions were amplified. RT-PCR in the first round (using the HTBI primer set) targeted the TCR CDR3. One entry per CDR3 protein, called by TCRdb with MiXCR from the multiplex PCR reads. The sample holds hundreds of thousands of distinct CDR3 sequences; around 13% are singletons and the top ten take roughly an eighth. The sequencing sample was made of blood. The receptor source for this set is a woman aged 45-59 years with Graves' ophthalmopathy.

CDR3 sequence reads: CSVVWDRLTYEQYF. DNA of the CDR3: TGCAGCGTAGTATGGGACAGGCTAACCTACGAGCAGTACTTC. V usage is TRBV29-1 and J usage is TRBJ2-7; 8 bases fit TRBD1. The germline gives CDR1 SQVTM, CDR2 ANQGSEA. CDR3 size: 14 residues. J lost 2 bases, V lost 6 bases, and 9 bases had no gene match.

There are many counts of this clonotype. The CDR3 DNA sequence: TGTGCCAGCAGCCCCAGAGGCCCGACCGGGGAGCTGTTTTTT. The encoded protein is CASSPRGPTGELFF. The chain recombines TRBV7-2 with TRBJ2-2; D unresolved. CDR3 length: 14 residues. V was trimmed by 5 bases and J by 5 bases, leaving 12 bases between them. The V gene's germline CDR1 is SGHTA and CDR2 FQGNSA.

In this sample, this clonotype turned up a few times. The J gene is TRBJ2-3, the V gene TRBV10-3; D possibly uses TRBD1 or TRBD2 (6 bases each). Germline lookup yields CDR1 ENHRY and CDR2 SYGVKD. Between the trimmed V and J ends, which lost 4 bases and 7 bases, there was a span of 15 bases. The CDR3 spans 14 residues. CDR3 amino acids: CAISVGGIGNTQYF. The CDR3 coding sequence is TGTGCCATCAGTGTAGGGGGGATCGGGAATACGCAGTATTTT.

The rearrangement uses TRBV18 and TRBJ1-5; D is unresolved. V was pared by 5 bases and J by 1 base, with 12 bases between. Germline V gene data show CDR1 as KGHSH and CDR2 as LQKENI. This CDR3 contains 15 residues. CDR3 residues: CASSSMVMSNQPQHF. CDR3 coding DNA: TGTGCCAGCTCATCGATGGTCATGAGCAATCAGCCCCAGCATTTT.